Given below is one TCR beta chain in context. Its antigen is still unknown. These data originate in a study of OX40 agonist ivuxolimab in advanced cancers. Profiling relied on immunoSEQ multiplex PCR, and the TCRdb table lists in-frame clones only, not all of them. The table includes under 85,000 clones, over 85% detected once. This CDR3 has 18 amino acids. V was trimmed by 3 bases and J by 7 bases, leaving 29 bases between them. CDR1 and CDR2 (germline): SGHRS, YFSETQ. Notes on the study in general: Antigen specificity was not determined for the expanded peripheral T cells. Expanded clones were, on average, more numerous among CD8+ T cells than CD4+.

The TCR was taken from an adult with an advanced solid tumor such as melanoma, head and neck, liver or kidney cancer. The sample here was CD4+ or CD8+ T cells sorted from blood, taken in a trial of the OX40 agonist ivuxolimab. The chain couples TRBV5-1 to TRBJ2-7, with no clear D. CDR3 sequence (DNA): TGCGCCAGCAGCTCCCCCCCTGCTCTCTGGGCCGCGTCGGTTGAGCAGTACTTC. Encoded protein: CASSSPPALWAASVEQYF.